This T cell receptor (beta chain) came from a study of long-term antiretroviral therapy in people with HIV. At survey level, the immunoSEQ assay was run in its v3.0 version. The data were produced by immunoSEQ multiplex PCR, yet TCRdb's version contains in-frame clones alone and is incomplete. The table includes 20,000 to 30,000 clones, over 65% detected once. V lost 3 bases and J lost 9, with 9 bases in between. The CDR3 totals 12 residues. CDR1 is LNHDA and CDR2 is SQIVND in the germline V gene (reference sequence). The sample was unsorted PBMCs, taken about 5 years after starting antiretroviral therapy. This sequence joins TRBV19 and TRBJ2-1; D gene ambiguous. This TCR derives from a man in his forties with HIV. The CDR3 DNA is TGTGCCAGTAGTATGGGGAAGGCTGAGCAGTTCTTC. It yields the protein CASSMGKAEQFF.